This record looks at one TCR beta chain sequence and its context. Its target antigen remains unknown. No much larger clonotype is one base removed from it; base qualities were not supplied. Collaborating institutions collected whole blood in K2EDTA tubes following their own protocols. For TCRbeta analysis, collaborator samples were shipped as frozen whole blood, as isolated PBMCs, or as DNA extracted from either sample type. The immunoSEQ Assay, a bias-controlled multiplex PCR, was used to amplify TCRbeta CDR3 regions from genomic DNA. On the authors' methods: The number of nucleated cells in each sample was estimated by amplification of reference gene primers within the assay. Sequence reads were collapsed and filtered to measure the absolute abundance of every unique TCRbeta CDR3 rearrangement. For each sample, productive Simpson clonality was calculated as the square root of Simpson's diversity index across productive rearrangements. TCRdb holds this immuneACCESS table with in-frame rearrangements only. Some clones are missing; in checked studies, unresolved V genes explain under half, and the rest has no known cause. V and J calls and clone size come straight from that table; D and trimming were deduced from the DNA. The sample includes approximately 380,000 clones, with 85% observed a single time. Roughly 3.6% of the sample is held by the ten biggest clonotypes.

V is cut back by 3 bases and J by 1 base, with 4 bases in the junction unmatched. The germline V gene sets CDR1 to SGHRS and CDR2 to YFSETQ. From cysteine to phenylalanine, the CDR3 is 14 amino acids long. The only DNA kept is the CDR3, 42 bases in frame from the first base. This sample is drawn from a study of blood T cell repertoires in COVID-19 (TCRdb year 2020). For the wider study: Samples covering the acute and convalescent phases of COVID-19 were provided by collaborators in the United States, Italy and Spain. The prospective study material was composed of cDNA or gDNA derived from T cells, B-cell-depleted T cells, or PBMCs. Deeply sampled blood TCRbeta repertoires from subjects exposed to, actively infected with, or recovered from COVID-19 were included in the dataset. The repertoires were released in a freely available public database meant as a resource for research on the immune response to SARS-CoV-2. Samples were obtained from the ongoing ImmuneRACE study (first 160 participants) and from roughly 1,300 subjects provided by 6 global collaborators. A de-identified subject ID, COVID-19 status, age in years and sex were almost always included in the sample metadata. Where available, HLA class I and class II types were obtained from metadata supplied by the sample provider rather than from assay-based typing.

Overall study outcomes, separate from this receptor: The amount of clinical and demographic metadata varied by source and participant and was provided uncurated.

The sample comprised peripheral blood. The sequence derives from a woman aged 18 to 35 with acute or convalescent COVID-19. Recombination connected TRBV5-1 to TRBJ2-7, and 7 junction bases match TRBD1. The CDR3 loop reads CASSSQGQSYEQYF. The DNA is TGCGCCAGCAGCTCCCAGGGACAGTCCTACGAGCAGTACTTC.